This T cell receptor beta chain was captured in a study of cytotoxic CD8 clonotypes in ibrutinib-treated CLL. Study summary: Responses: roughly 25 partial, 2 complete; after median roughly 63 months, roughly 14 stayed remitted, 12 progressed.

Regarding this clone: Its specificity is unknown.

The repertoire was sequenced with immunoSEQ multiplex PCR; TCRdb's copy has only in-frame clones and lacks some. The sample lists over 95,000 clones, approximately 56% occurring once. Overall study findings and caveats: While tracking circulating CD8+ T-cell counts, baseline clonality exceeded that of age-matched healthy donors.

Germline CDR1 is MDHEN and CDR2 is SYDVKM. This CDR3 region has 13 residues. With 6 bases removed from V and 6 bases from J, the gap between germline ends came to 11 bases. The TCR was taken from a human donor with chronic lymphocytic leukemia. J is TRBJ1-4 and V is TRBV28, with D possibly matching TRBD1 (5 bases). The sequences come from PBMCs, collected after 24 months of ibrutinib treatment. CDR3 bases: TGTGCCAGCAGCCACCGGGACTATGAAAAACTGTTTTTT. Translation: CASSHRDYEKLFF.